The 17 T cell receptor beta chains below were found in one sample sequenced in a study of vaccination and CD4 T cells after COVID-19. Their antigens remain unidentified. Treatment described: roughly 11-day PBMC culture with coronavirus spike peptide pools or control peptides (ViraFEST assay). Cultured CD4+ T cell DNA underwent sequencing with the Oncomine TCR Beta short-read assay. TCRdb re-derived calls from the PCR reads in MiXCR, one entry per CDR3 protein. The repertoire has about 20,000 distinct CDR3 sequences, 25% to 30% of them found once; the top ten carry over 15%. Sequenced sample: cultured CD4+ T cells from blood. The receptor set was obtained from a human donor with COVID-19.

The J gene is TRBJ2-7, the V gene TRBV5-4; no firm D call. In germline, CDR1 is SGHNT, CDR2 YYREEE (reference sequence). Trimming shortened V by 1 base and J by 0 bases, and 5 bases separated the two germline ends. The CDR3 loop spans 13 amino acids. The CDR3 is CASSLWSSYEQYF. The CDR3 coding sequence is TGTGCCAGCAGCTTGTGGAGCTCCTACGAGCAGTACTTC.

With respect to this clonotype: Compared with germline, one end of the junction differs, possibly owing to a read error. The CDR3 sequence is CSARDPSQMNTEAFF. The CDR3 DNA reads as TGCAGTGCCAGAGACCCCTCACAGATGAACACTGAAGCTTTCTTT. V gene TRBV20-1 combines with J gene TRBJ1-1, with D uncertain. The CDR3 length is 15 residues. Germline CDR1 reads DFQATT; CDR2 reads SNEGSKA (reference sequence).

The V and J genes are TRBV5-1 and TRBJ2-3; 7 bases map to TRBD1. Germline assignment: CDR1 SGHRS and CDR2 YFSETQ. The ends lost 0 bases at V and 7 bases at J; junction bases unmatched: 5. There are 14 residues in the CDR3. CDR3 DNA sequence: TGCGCCAGCAGCTTGGCTGGCAGGGGGAATACGCAGTATTTT. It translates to CASSLAGRGNTQYF.

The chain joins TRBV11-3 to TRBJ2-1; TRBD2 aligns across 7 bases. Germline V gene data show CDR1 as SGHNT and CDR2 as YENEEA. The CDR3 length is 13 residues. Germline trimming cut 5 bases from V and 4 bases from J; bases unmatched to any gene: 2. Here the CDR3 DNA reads TGTGCCAGCAGCCTGGGGGGGTACAATGAGCAGTTCTTC. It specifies CASSLGGYNEQFF.

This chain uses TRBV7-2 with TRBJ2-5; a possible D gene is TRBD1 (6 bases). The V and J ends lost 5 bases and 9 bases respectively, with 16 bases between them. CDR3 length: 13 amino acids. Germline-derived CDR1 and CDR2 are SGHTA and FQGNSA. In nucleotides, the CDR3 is TGTACCAGCAGCCAACAGGGAACGACGGCCCAGTACTTC. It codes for CTSSQQGTTAQYF.

Here the CDR3 DNA reads TGTGCCAGCACGCCCACCTACGAGCAGTACTTC. Protein: CASTPTYEQYF. The rearrangement joins TRBV5-8 to TRBJ2-7; no firm D call. V gave up 6 bases and J gave up 2 bases, with 6 bases separating them. The length of the CDR3 is 11 residues. CDR1 is SGHTS, CDR2 YDEGEE, per germline.

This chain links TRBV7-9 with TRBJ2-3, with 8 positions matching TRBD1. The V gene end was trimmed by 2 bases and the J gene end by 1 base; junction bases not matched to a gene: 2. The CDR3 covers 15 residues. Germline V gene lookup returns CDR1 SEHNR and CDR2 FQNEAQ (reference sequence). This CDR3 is CASSLQGQGTDTQYF. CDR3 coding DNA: TGTGCCAGCAGCTTACAGGGACAGGGCACAGATACGCAGTATTTT.

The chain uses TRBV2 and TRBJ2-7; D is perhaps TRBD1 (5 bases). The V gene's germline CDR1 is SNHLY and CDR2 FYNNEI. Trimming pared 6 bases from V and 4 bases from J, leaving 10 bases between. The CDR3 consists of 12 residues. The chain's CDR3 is CASRGLGYEQYF. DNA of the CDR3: TGTGCCAGCAGGGGGCTAGGGTACGAGCAGTACTTC.

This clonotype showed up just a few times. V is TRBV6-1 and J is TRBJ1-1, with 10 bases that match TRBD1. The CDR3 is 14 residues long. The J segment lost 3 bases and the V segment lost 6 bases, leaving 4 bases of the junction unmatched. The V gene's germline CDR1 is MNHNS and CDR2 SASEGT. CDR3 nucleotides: TGTGCCAGCAGGCTGACAGGGGGCTACACTGAAGCTTTCTTT. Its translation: CASRLTGGYTEAFF.

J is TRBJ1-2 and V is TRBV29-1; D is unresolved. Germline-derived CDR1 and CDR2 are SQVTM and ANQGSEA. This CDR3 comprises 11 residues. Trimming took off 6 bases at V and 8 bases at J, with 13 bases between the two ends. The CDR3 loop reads CSVLGRGGYTF. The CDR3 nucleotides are TGCAGCGTCCTCGGTCGCGGGGGCTACACCTTC.

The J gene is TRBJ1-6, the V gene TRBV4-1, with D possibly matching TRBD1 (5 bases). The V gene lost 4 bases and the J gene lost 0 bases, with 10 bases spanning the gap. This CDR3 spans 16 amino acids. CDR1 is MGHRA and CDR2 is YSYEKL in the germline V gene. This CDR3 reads CASSRGGSSYNSPLHF. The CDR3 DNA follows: TGCGCCAGCAGCCGTGGGGGGAGCTCCTATAATTCACCCCTCCACTTT.

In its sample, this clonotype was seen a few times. The CDR3: CASSLSGIEITEAFF. DNA for the CDR3: TGTGCCAGCAGTCTGTCGGGGATCGAGATCACTGAAGCTTTCTTT. This chain links TRBV6-2 or TRBV6-3 with TRBJ1-1; D is ambiguous. The V end was cut by 5 bases, the J end by 4 bases, with 17 bases between. This CDR3 contains 15 residues. In germline, CDR1 is MNHEY, CDR2 SVGEGT.

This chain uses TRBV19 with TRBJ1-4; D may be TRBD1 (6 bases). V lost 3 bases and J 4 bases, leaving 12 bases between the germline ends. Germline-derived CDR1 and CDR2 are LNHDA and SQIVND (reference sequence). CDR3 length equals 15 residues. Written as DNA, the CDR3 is TGTGCCAGTAGTATCACCGGGACAAGTAATGAAAAACTGTTTTTT. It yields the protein CASSITGTSNEKLFF.

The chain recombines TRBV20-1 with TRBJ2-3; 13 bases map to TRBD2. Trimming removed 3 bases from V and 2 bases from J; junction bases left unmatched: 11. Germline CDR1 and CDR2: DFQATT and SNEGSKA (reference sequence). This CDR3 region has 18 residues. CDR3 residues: CSASGLAGDATPTDTQYF. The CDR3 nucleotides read TGCAGTGCTAGCGGACTAGCGGGGGATGCTACCCCCACAGATACGCAGTATTTT.

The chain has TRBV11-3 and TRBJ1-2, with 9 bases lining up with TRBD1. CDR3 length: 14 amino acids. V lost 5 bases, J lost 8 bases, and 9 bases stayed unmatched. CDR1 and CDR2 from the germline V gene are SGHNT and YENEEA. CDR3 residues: CASSRRGQGRGYTF. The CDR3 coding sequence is TGTGCCAGCAGCCGCCGGGGACAGGGAAGGGGCTACACCTTC.

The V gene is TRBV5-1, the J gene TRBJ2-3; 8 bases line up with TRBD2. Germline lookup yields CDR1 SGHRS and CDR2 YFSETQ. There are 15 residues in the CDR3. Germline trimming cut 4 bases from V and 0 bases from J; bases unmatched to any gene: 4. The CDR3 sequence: CASSLRGVSTDTQYF. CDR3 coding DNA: TGCGCCAGCAGCCTGCGGGGGGTCAGCACAGATACGCAGTATTTT.

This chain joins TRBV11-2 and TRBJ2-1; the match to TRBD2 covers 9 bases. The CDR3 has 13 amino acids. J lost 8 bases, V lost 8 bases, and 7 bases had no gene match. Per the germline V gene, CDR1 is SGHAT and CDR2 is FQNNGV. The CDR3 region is CASLAGKGDEQFF. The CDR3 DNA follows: TGTGCCAGCCTAGCGGGGAAAGGGGATGAGCAGTTCTTC.